This T cell receptor (beta chain) was recovered during a study of identical twins. Study outcomes and limitations: The models systematically underestimated how much out-of-frame TCR alpha was shared in monozygotic twins. Conclusions leaned on cross-sectional statistical analysis and did not track the same donors over time.

TCRdb analysed the 5' RACE reads with MiXCR anew, one entry per CDR3 protein. The repertoire holds approximately 210,000 distinct CDR3 sequences, with 6% to 7% as singletons. This clonotype was counted between two and nine times. Antigen specificity is unknown. V dropped 2 bases and J dropped 4; count of bases not matched to a gene: 6. The CDR3 sequence is 16 residues long. CDR1 is MNHEY and CDR2 is SVGEGT in the germline V gene. These data are also associated with another study on T cells expressing NK-cell markers. As reported in that work: For about 6 donors, the dominant NKG2C+ clonotypes made up about 1.0-8% of their CD8+ T cells. The study did not resolve the HCMV specificity of expanded NKG2C+ T cell clones.

This chain joins TRBV6-2 or TRBV6-3 and TRBJ2-7, with TRBD1 identical over 12 bases. The sample taken for sequencing was CD8+ T cells sorted from blood. The source of this sequence is a woman younger than 35 in good health. The chain's CDR3 is CASSYPRDRGPYEQYF. The CDR3 DNA sequence: TGTGCCAGCAGTTACCCCCGGGACAGGGGGCCATACGAGCAGTACTTC.